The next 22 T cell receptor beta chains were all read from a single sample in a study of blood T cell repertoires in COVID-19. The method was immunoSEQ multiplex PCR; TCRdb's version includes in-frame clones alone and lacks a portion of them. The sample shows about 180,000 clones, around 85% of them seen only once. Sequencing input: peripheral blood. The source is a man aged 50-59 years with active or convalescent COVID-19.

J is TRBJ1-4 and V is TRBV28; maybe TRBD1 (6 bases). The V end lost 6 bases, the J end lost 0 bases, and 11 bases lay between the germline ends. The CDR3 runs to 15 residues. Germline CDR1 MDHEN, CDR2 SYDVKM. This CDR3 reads CASRGGATTNEKLFF. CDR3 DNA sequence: TGTGCCAGCAGAGGGGGTGCAACAACTAATGAAAAACTGTTTTTT.

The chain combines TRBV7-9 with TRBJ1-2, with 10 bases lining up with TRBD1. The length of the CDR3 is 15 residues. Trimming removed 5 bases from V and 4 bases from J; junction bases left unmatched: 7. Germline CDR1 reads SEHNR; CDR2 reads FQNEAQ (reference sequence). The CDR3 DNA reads TGTGCCAGCAGCGATCGACAGGGGGCCGGCTATGGCTACACCTTC. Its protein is CASSDRQGAGYGYTF.

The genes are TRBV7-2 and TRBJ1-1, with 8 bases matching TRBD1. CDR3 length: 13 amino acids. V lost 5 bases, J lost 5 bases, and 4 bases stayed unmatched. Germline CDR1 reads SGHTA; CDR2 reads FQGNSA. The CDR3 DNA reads TGTGCCAGCAGCACAGGGGGAATTACTGAAGCTTTCTTT. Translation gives CASSTGGITEAFF. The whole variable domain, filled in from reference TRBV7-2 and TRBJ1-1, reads GAGVSQSPSNKVTEKGKDVELRCDPISGHTALYWYRQSLGQGLEFLIYFQGNSAPDKSGLPSDRFSAERTGGSVSTLTIQRTQQEDSAVYLCASSTGGITEAFFGQGTRLTVV.

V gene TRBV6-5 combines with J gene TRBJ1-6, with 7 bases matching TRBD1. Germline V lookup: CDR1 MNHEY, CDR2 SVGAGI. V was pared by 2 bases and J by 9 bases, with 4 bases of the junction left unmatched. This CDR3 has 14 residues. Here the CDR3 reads CASSYEGGGSPLHF. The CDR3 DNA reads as TGTGCCAGCAGTTACGAAGGGGGCGGTTCACCCCTCCACTTT.

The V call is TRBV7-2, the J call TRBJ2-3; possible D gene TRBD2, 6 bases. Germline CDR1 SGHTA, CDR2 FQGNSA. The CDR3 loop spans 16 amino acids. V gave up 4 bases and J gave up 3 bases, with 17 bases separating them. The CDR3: CASSSSPMGGTDTQYF. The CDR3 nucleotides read TGTGCCAGCAGCTCTTCCCCCATGGGAGGAACAGATACGCAGTATTTT.

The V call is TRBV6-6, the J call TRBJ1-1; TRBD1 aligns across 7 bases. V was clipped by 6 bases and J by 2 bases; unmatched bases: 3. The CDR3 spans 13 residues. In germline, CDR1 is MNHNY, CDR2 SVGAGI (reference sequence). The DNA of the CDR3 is TGTGCCAGCAGAAGGGACAGTAACACTGAAGCTTTCTTT. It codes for CASRRDSNTEAFF.

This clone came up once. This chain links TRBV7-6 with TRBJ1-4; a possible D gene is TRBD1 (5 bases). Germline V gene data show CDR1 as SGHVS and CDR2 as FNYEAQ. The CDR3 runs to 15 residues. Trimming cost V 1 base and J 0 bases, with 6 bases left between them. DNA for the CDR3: TGTGCCAGCAGCTTAGAGGGGTCAACTAATGAAAAACTGTTTTTT. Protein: CASSLEGSTNEKLFF. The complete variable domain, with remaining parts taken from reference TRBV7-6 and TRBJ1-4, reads GAGVSQSPRYKVTKRGQDVALRCDPISGHVSLYWYRQALGQGPEFLTYFNYEAQQDKSGLPNDRFSAERPEGSISTLTIQRTEQRDSAMYRCASSLEGSTNEKLFFGSGTQLSVL.

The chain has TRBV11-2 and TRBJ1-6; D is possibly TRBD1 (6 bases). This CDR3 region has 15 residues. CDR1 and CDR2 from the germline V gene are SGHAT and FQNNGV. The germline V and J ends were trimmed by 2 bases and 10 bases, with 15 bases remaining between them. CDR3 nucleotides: TGTGCCAGCAGCTTAAGTCTAGGGGGAGGGTCACCCCTCCACTTT. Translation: CASSLSLGGGSPLHF.

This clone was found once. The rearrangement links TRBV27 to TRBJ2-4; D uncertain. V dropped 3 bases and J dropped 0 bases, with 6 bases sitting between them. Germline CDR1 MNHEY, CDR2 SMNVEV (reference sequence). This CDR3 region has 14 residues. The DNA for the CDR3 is TGTGCCAGCAGTTTCCTTTTAGCCAAAAACATTCAGTACTTC. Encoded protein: CASSFLLAKNIQYF.

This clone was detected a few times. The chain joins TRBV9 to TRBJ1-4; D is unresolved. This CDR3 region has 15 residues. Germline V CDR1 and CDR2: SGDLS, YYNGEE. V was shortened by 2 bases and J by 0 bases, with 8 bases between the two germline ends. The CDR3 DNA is TGTGCCAGCAGCGTCACAGCGGCAACTAATGAAAAACTGTTTTTT. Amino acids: CASSVTAATNEKLFF.

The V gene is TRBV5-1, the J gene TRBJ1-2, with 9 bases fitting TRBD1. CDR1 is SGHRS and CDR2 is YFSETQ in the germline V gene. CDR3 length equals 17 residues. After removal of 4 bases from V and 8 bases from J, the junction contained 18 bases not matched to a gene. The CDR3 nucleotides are TGCGCCAGCAGCATCGGACAGGGGCCACTTTCAGGGGAGGGCTACACCTTC. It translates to CASSIGQGPLSGEGYTF.

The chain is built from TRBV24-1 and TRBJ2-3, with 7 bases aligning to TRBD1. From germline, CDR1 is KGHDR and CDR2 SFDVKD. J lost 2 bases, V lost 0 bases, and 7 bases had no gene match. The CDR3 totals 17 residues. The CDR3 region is CATSDLFTGASTDTQYF. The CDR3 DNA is TGTGCCACCAGTGATTTGTTCACAGGGGCCTCCACAGATACGCAGTATTTT.

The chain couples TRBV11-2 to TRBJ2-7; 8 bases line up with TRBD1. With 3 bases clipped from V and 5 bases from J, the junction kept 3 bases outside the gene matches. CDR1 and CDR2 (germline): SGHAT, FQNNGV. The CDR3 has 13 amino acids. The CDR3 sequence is CASSLTGVNEQYF. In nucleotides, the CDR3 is TGTGCCAGCAGCTTGACAGGGGTTAACGAGCAGTACTTC.

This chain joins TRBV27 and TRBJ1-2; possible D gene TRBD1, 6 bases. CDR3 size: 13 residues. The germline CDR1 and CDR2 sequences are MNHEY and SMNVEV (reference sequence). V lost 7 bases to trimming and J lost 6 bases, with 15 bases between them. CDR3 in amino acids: CASTSGEENGYTF. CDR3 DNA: TGTGCCAGCACTTCAGGGGAAGAAAATGGCTACACCTTC.

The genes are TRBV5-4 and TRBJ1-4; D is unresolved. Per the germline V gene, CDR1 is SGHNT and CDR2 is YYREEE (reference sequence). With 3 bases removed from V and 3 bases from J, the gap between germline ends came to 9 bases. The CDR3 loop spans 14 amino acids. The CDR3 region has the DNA TGTGCCAGCAGCTCCGAGGTCCCTAATGAAAAACTGTTTTTT. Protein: CASSSEVPNEKLFF.

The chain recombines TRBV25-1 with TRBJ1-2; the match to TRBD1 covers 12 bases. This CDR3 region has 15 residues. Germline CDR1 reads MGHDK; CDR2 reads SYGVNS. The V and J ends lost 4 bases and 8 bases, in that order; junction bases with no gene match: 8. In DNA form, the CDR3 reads TGTGCCAGCAGTGTTGGGACAGGGGGCGCAGACGGCTACACCTTC. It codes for CASSVGTGGADGYTF.

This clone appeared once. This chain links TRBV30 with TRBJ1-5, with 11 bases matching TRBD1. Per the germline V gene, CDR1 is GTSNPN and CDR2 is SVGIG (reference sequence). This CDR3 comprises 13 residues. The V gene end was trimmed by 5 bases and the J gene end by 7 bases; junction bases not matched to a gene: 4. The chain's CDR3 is CAWGDRGGQPQHF. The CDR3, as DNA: TGTGCCTGGGGGGACAGGGGGGGACAGCCCCAGCATTTT.

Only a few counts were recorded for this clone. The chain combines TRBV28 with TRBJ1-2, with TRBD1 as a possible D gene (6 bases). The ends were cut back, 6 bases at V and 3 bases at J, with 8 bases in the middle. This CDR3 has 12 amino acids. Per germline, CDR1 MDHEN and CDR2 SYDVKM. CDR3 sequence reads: CASRTGDYGYTF. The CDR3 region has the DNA TGTGCCAGCAGGACAGGTGACTATGGCTACACCTTC.

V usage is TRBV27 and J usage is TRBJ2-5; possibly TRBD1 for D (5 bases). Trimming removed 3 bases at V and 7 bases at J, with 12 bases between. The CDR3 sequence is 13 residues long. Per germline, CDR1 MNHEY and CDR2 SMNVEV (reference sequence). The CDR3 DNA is TGTGCCAGCAGTTTCAGGGATGTTGGGACCCAGTACTTC. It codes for CASSFRDVGTQYF.

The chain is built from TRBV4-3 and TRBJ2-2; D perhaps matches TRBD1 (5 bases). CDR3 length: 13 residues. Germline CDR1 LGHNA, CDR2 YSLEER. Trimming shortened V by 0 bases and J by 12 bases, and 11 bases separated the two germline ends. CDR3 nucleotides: TGCGCCAGCAGCCAAGATAGGGGAAGGAAGCTGTTTTTT. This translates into CASSQDRGRKLFF.

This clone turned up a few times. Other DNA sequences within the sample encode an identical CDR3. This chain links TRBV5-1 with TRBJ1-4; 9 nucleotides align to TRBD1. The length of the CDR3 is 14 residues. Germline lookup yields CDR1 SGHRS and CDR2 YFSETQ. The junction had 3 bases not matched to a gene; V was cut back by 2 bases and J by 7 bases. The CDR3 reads CASSLGQGREKLFF. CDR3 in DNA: TGCGCCAGCAGCTTAGGACAGGGGCGTGAAAAACTGTTTTTT.

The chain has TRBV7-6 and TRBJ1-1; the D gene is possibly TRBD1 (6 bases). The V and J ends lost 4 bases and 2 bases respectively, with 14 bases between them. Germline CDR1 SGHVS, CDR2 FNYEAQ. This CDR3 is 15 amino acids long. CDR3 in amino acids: CASSSRTATNTEAFF. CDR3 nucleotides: TGTGCCAGCAGCTCAAGGACAGCCACAAACACTGAAGCTTTCTTT.